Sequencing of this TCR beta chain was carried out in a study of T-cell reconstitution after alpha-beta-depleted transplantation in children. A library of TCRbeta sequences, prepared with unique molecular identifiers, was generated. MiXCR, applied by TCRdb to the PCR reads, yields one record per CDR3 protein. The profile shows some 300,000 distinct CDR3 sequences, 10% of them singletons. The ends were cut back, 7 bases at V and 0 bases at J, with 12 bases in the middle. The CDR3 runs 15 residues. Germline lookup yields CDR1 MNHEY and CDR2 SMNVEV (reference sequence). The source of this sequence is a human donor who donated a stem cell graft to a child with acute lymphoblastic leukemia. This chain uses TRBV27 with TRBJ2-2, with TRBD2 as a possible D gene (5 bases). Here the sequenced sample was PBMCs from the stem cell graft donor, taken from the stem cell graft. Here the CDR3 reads CASTLRGTNTGELFF. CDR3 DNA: TGTGCCAGCACCTTACGGGGAACGAACACCGGGGAGCTGTTTTTT.